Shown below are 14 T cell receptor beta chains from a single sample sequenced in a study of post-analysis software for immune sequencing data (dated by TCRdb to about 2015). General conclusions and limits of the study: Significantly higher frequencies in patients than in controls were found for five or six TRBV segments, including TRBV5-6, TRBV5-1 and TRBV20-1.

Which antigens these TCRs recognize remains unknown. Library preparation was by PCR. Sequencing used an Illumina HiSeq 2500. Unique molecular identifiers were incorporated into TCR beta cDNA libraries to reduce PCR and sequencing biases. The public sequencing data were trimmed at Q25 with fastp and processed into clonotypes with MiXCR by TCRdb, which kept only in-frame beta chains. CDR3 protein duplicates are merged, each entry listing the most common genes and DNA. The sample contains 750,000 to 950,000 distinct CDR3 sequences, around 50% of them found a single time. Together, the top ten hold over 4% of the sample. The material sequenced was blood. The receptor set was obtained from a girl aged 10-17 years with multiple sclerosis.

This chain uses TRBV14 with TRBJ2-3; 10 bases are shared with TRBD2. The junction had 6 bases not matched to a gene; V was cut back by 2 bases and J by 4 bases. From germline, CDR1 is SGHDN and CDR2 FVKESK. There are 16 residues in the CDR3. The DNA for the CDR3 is TGTGCCAGCAGCCAATATTCAGCGGGAGGGCCAGATACGCAGTATTTT. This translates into CASSQYSAGGPDTQYF.

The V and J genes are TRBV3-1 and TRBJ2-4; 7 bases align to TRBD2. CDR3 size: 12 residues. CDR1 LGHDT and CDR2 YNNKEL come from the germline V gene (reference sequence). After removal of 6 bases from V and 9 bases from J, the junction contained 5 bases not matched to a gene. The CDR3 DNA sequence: TGTGCCAGCAGTACCCCGGGGGGCATTCAGTACTTC. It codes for CASSTPGGIQYF.

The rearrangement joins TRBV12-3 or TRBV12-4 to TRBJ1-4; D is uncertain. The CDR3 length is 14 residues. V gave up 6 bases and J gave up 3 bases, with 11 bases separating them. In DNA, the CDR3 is TGTGCCAGCAGAGCCCGACCGCCTAATGAAAAACTGTTTTTT. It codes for CASRARPPNEKLFF.

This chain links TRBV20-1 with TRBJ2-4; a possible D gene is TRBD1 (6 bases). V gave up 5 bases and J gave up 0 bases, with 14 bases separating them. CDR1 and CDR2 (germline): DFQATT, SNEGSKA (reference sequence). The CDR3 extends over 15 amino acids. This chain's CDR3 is CSAGAGTLAKNIQYF. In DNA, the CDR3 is TGCAGTGCTGGCGCCGGGACATTAGCCAAAAACATTCAGTACTTC.

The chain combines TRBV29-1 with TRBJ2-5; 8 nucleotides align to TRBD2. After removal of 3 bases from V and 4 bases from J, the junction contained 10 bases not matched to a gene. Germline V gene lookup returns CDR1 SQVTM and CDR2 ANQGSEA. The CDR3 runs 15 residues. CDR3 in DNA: TGCAGCGTTGATCGTCGCGGGGGGCTCAGAGAGACCCAGTACTTC. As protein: CSVDRRGGLRETQYF.

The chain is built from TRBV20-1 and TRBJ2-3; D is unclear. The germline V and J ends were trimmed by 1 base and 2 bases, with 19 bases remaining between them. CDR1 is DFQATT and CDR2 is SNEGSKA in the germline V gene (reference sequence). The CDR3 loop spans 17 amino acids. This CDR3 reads CSARVPRGDRTTDTQYF. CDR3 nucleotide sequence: TGCAGTGCTAGAGTTCCACGTGGGGATCGGACCACAGATACGCAGTATTTT.

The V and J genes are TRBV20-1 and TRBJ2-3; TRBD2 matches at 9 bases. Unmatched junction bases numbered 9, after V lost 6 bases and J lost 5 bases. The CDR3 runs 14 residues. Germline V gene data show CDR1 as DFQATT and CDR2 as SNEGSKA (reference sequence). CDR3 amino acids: CSAPGTSRLDTQYF. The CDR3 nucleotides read TGCAGTGCCCCTGGGACTAGCAGGTTAGATACGCAGTATTTT.

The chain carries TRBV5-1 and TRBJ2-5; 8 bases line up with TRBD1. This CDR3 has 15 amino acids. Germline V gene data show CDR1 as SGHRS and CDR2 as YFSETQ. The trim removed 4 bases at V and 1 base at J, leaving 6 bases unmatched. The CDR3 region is CASSLGQGTQETQYF. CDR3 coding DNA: TGCGCCAGCAGCCTAGGACAGGGTACCCAAGAGACCCAGTACTTC.

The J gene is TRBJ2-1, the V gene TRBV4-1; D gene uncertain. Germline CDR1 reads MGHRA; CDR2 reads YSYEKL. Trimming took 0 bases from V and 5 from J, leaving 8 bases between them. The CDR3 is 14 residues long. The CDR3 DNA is TGCGCCAGCAGCCAAGAACGGCAGCACAATGAGCAGTTCTTC. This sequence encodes CASSQERQHNEQFF.

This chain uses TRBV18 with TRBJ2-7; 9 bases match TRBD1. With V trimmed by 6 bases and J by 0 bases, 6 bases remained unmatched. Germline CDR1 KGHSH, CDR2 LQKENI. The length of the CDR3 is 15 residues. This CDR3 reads CASSPGTGHSYEQYF. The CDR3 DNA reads TGTGCCAGCTCGCCCGGGACAGGGCACTCCTACGAGCAGTACTTC.

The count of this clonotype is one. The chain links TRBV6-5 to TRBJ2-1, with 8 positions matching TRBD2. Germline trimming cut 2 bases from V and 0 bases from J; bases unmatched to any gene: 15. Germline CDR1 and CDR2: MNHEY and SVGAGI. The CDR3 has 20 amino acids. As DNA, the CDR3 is TGTGCCAGCAGTTACCCCACGGGAGCGGGGGCCGCTTTCTCCTACAATGAGCAGTTCTTC. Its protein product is CASSYPTGAGAAFSYNEQFF.

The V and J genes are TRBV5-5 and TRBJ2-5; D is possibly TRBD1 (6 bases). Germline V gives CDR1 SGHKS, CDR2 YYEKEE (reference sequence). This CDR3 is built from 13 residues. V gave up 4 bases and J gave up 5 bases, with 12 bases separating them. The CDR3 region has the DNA TGTGCCAGCAGCGGTACAGGGATGGAGACCCAGTACTTC. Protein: CASSGTGMETQYF.

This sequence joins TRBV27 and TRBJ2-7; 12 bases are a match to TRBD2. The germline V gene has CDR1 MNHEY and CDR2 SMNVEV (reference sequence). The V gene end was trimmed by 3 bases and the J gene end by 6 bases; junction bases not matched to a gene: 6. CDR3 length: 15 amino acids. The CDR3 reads CASSFTTSGRGEQYF. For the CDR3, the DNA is TGTGCCAGCAGTTTCACGACTAGCGGGAGAGGCGAGCAGTACTTC.

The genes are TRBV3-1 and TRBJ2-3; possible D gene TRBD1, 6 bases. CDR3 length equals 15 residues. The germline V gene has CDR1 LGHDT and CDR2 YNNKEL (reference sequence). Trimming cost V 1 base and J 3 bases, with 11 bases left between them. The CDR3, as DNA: TGTGCCAGCAGCCAAGGAGGCAGGGGAACAGATACGCAGTATTTT. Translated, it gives CASSQGGRGTDTQYF.